The present entry profiles one T cell receptor beta chain with its context. This clone was detected only a few times. Its antigen is currently not known. No much larger clonotype is one base removed from it; base qualities were not supplied. Using the deep immunoSEQ assay, multiplex PCR amplified TCR CDR3 regions from genomic DNA. Genomic DNA extracted from each cell subset was distributed evenly over all wells of several immunoSEQ 96-well plates, and each plate served as one replicate. For unsorted PBMC, approximately 0.3 ug of genomic DNA, equivalent to around 30,000 T cell genomes, went into each replicate PCR. Genomic DNA from unsorted PBMC was sequenced over ten immunoSEQ deep assay plates. Purified libraries were measured with a Qubit 3.0 fluorometer, size-checked on a Bioanalyzer 2100, and measured again with the KAPA Library Quantification kit. Every immunoSEQ 96-well plate was sequenced on a dedicated single-read 150-cycle Illumina NextSeq 550 flow cell. The original pipeline was this. Because the immunoSEQ output included only junctional sequences and no quality scores, the filtering could not be the same as the filtering used for full-length reads. Sequences were annotated with PyIR, a Python wrapper for IgBLAST v1.9, using IMGT germline references to assign V/J genes and CDR3. Reads were filtered out if the reads had weak V/J assignments (E-value above 1e-6), no CDR3, stop codons, out-of-frame junctions, or ambiguous translated residues. A V3J clonotype was defined by an identical inferred V gene, J gene, and CDR3 amino acid sequence. The percentage overlap between two repertoires was calculated by dividing the number of shared unique clonotypes by the size of the smaller repertoire. Richness of each repertoire was evaluated using RTK rarefaction, the Chao1 estimator, and Recon v2.1 estimates of unobserved clonotypes. TCRdb's version of the immuneACCESS table is confined to in-frame rearrangements and falls short of the full clone set. An unresolved V gene accounts for under half of the shortfall where checked; the remainder is of unknown origin. V and J calls and clone size come straight from that table; D and trimming were deduced from the DNA. The sample data list about half a million clones, and about four fifths of these were observed just once. The ten largest clones add up to 10% to 15% of the sample.

For CDR1 and CDR2, the germline V gene lists LGHNA and YNFKEQ. The junction shows trimming of 3 bases on V and 1 base on J, plus 12 bases between the germline ends. The CDR3 numbers 15 residues from cysteine through phenylalanine. The only DNA kept is the CDR3, 45 bases in frame from the first base. This sample was included in a study of shared clonotypes between healthy human individuals (TCRdb year 2020). Describing the broader study: The cohort included a few men and two women between 18 and 49 years of age. Libraries were prepared and TCR repertoires were sequenced by different laboratories using diverse techniques, in order to increase sequencing depth and limit assay-specific biases. Per donor, leukapheresis produced somewhere between about 0.85 and 8.9 billion PBMCs. The study deeply sequenced blood TCR repertoires of about 5 healthy adults to estimate repertoire size and the extent of clonotype sharing between individuals. Overall study results and their limits: Sampling was restricted to blood, and TCR repertoires in tissues likely differ from the TCR repertoires found in blood. Pairwise subsampling indicated that sequencing depth was expected to affect the degree of clonotype sharing among donors. Because the study included a small number of donors, the genetic and exposure-history diversity represented was limited.

Donors were healthy HIV-negative adults with no recently reported acute infections or vaccinations. All donors were Caucasian adults living in Nashville, Tennessee, USA. For unsorted samples, about 90 million PBMCs were counted and genomic DNA was extracted with the QIAamp DNA Blood Mini kit. Blood was obtained by leukapheresis, after which PBMCs were separated by Ficoll-Histopaque density gradient centrifugation and cryopreserved in liquid nitrogen vapor phase. The receptor comes from a woman aged 35 to 49 in good health. Some clones in this sample may be carry-over from other donors' samples. The chain employs TRBV4-2 and TRBJ1-1; perhaps TRBD1 is the D gene, with 5 bases matching. The source material was PBMCs. Here is the DNA: TGTGCCAGCAGCCATGCAGGGATAGGGAACACTGAAGCTTTCTTT. Translated, this gives CASSHAGIGNTEAFF.